These 21 T cell receptor beta chains came from one sample sequenced in a study of vaccination effects on CD4 cells after COVID-19. Sequencing was performed with immunoSEQ multiplex PCR; in TCRdb, only in-frame clones are kept and a portion is missing. Of about 20,000 clones in the sample, around three quarters were seen once. These receptors have no identified antigens. Viral peptide pool expansion of antigen-specific CD4+ T cells preceded sequencing in the ViraFEST assay. Subsequent to a culture period of 10 days, CD4+ T cells were isolated. This specimen was CD4+ T cells from PBMCs cultured with HCoV-229E spike peptides, taken before COVID-19 vaccination. These receptors all come from a human donor who received a COVID-19 vaccine.

The rearrangement uses TRBV5-1 and TRBJ2-7, with 9 nucleotides matching TRBD1. V lost 4 bases and J lost 7; bases outside the gene matches: 12. Germline V CDR1 and CDR2: SGHRS, YFSETQ. CDR3 length equals 15 residues. CDR3 residues: CASSLGRTGVEEQYF. The CDR3 region has the DNA TGCGCCAGCAGCCTGGGTCGGACAGGGGTAGAAGAGCAGTACTTC.

The chain links TRBV12-5 to TRBJ1-6, with 7 bases matching TRBD1. Germline V lookup: CDR1 LGHNT, CDR2 FRNRAP. The V gene end was trimmed by 4 bases and the J gene end by 5 bases; junction bases not matched to a gene: 14. CDR3 length: 18 residues. CDR3 DNA: TGTGCTAGTGGTTGGACAGGATGGGTCGTCTCGGATAATTCACCCCTCCACTTT. Protein product: CASGWTGWVVSDNSPLHF.

The chain links TRBV24-1 to TRBJ2-1; D is unclear. Between the trimmed V and J ends, which lost 3 bases and 0 bases, there was a span of 8 bases. There are 15 residues in the CDR3. The germline V gene encodes CDR1 KGHDR and CDR2 SFDVKD. CDR3 sequence: CATSDPGISYNEQFF. DNA of the CDR3: TGTGCCACCAGTGATCCCGGTATCTCCTACAATGAGCAGTTCTTC.

The V gene is TRBV14, the J gene TRBJ1-6; D is perhaps TRBD1 (6 bases). Germline V lookup: CDR1 SGHDN, CDR2 FVKESK. V dropped 1 base and J dropped 9 bases, with 13 bases sitting between them. This CDR3 spans 15 amino acids. CDR3 sequence reads: CASSQARGAASPLHF. CDR3 coding DNA: TGTGCCAGCAGCCAAGCAAGGGGGGCGGCTTCACCCCTCCACTTT.

CDR3 sequence: CASSVLKQFF. The CDR3 DNA follows: TGTGCCAGCAGCGTGCTGAAGCAGTTCTTC. This chain connects TRBV12-3 or TRBV12-4 to TRBJ2-1; D not certain. The CDR3 is 10 residues long. V was pared by 6 bases and J by 11 bases, with 8 bases between.

This clone was recorded only once. The J gene is TRBJ1-6, the V gene TRBV9; TRBD1 matches 10 bases. The V gene end was trimmed by 2 bases and the J gene end by 9 bases; junction bases not matched to a gene: 8. This CDR3 comprises 16 residues. Per the germline V gene, CDR1 is SGDLS and CDR2 is YYNGEE. The CDR3 sequence: CASSVRGGQGSSPLHF. The CDR3 DNA reads as TGTGCCAGCAGCGTGAGAGGGGGACAGGGGAGTTCACCCCTCCACTTT.

This sequence joins TRBV6-1 and TRBJ1-1, with TRBD1 identical over 7 bases. CDR3 size: 16 residues. Germline V gene data show CDR1 as MNHNS and CDR2 as SASEGT. V trimming: 0 bases; J trimming: 4 bases; junction bases outside the gene matches: 8. CDR3 DNA sequence: TGTGCCAGCAGTGAAGCGGGCAGGGGGGGTGGCACTGAAGCTTTCTTT. It yields the protein CASSEAGRGGGTEAFF.

By its share, this clone is large (0.1 to 1%). This chain links TRBV5-1 with TRBJ1-1, with D unresolved. This CDR3 has 13 residues. Per germline, CDR1 SGHRS and CDR2 YFSETQ. The V and J ends lost 4 bases and 1 base respectively, with 8 bases between them. CDR3 sequence (DNA): TGCGCCAGCAGCCACGGGTGGAACACTGAAGCTTTCTTT. Translated, it gives CASSHGWNTEAFF.

V usage is TRBV4-2 and J usage is TRBJ2-2; D is perhaps TRBD1 or TRBD2 (5 bases each). Per germline, CDR1 LGHNA and CDR2 YNFKEQ. The CDR3 has 15 residues. V lost 4 bases and J lost 6, with 15 bases in between. CDR3 in DNA: TGTGCCAGCAGCCCTTCGAGGACGGGGCCCGGGGAGCTGTTTTTT. Its protein product is CASSPSRTGPGELFF.

The gene calls are TRBV19 and TRBJ1-2, with TRBD1 matching 9 bases. The CDR3 has 20 residues. V was pared by 2 bases and J by 1 base, with 17 bases of the junction left unmatched. Germline V gene data show CDR1 as LNHDA and CDR2 as SQIVND (reference sequence). CDR3: CASSIPRIGTGRGVNYGYTF. CDR3 DNA sequence: TGTGCCAGTAGTATACCTAGGATTGGGACAGGGAGGGGGGTTAACTATGGCTACACCTTC.

The table lists this clone with a count of one. The chain combines TRBV2 with TRBJ2-1; 8 bases are a match to TRBD1. The CDR3 runs 16 residues. Germline V gives CDR1 SNHLY, CDR2 FYNNEI. Trimming cost V 8 bases and J 2 bases; bases outside gene matches: 11. CDR3 coding DNA: TGTGCCAGCCATCTCGGACAGGGAAGGCCCTACAATGAGCAGTTCTTC. Its translation: CASHLGQGRPYNEQFF.

The J gene is TRBJ2-1, the V gene TRBV12-3 or TRBV12-4; D gene ambiguous. Trimming cost V 6 bases and J 9 bases, with 15 bases left between them. CDR3 size: 13 residues. DNA of the CDR3: TGTGCCAGCAGCCGCCTTGAGGATTCTGAGCAGTTCTTC. It is translated as CASSRLEDSEQFF.

J is TRBJ1-1 and V is TRBV23-1; 8 nucleotides agree with TRBD1. TRBV23-1 is sorted into the ORF group, with uncertain function. The length of the CDR3 is 14 residues. Trimming cost V 4 bases and J 4 bases; bases outside gene matches: 5. CDR3 nucleotide sequence: TGCGCCAGCAGTCCAACCGACAGGGGCACTGAAGCTTTCTTT. Protein: CASSPTDRGTEAFF.

This clone was detected a few times. The rearrangement links TRBV5-1 to TRBJ1-1; a possible D gene is TRBD1 (5 bases). Trimming took 4 bases from V and 7 from J, leaving 14 bases between them. The germline gives CDR1 SGHRS, CDR2 YFSETQ. The CDR3 runs to 13 residues. DNA of the CDR3: TGCGCCAGCAGCCCCTTGGGGGAGGGTGAAGCTTTCTTT. As protein: CASSPLGEGEAFF.

The chain joins TRBV18 to TRBJ2-7, with D possibly being TRBD1 or TRBD2 (7 bases each). The CDR3 sequence is 21 residues long. V dropped 5 bases and J dropped 3 bases, with 35 bases sitting between them. Germline CDR1 KGHSH, CDR2 LQKENI. In DNA, the CDR3 is TGTGCCAGCTCAACCGGGACAGCCCGACGGGTTACGGGGGGCCTTAACTACGAGCAGTACTTC. Encoded protein: CASSTGTARRVTGGLNYEQYF. Looking up the rest from reference TRBV18 and TRBJ2-7 gives the full variable domain: NAGVMQNPRHLVRRRGQEARLRCSPMKGHSHVYWYRQLPEEGLKFMVYLQKENIIDESGMPKERFSAEFPKEGPSILRIQQVVRGDSAAYFCASSTGTARRVTGGLNYEQYFGPGTRLTVT.

The chain couples TRBV12-5 to TRBJ2-2; no reliable D call. Germline CDR1 reads LGHNT; CDR2 reads FRNRAP. Trimming pared 0 bases from V and 0 bases from J, leaving 11 bases between. There are 17 residues in the CDR3. The CDR3 reads CASGLVLFRPNTGELFF. CDR3 nucleotide sequence: TGTGCTAGTGGTTTGGTACTTTTCAGGCCGAACACCGGGGAGCTGTTTTTT.

The chain joins TRBV10-3 to TRBJ2-1, with TRBD1 matching over 10 bases. CDR1 ENHRY and CDR2 SYGVKD come from the germline V gene. V dropped 7 bases and J dropped 5; count of bases not matched to a gene: 5. There are 14 residues in the CDR3. CDR3 bases: TGTGCCATCAAGCCGGGACAGGGGAACAATGAGCAGTTCTTC. It encodes CAIKPGQGNNEQFF.

This chain connects TRBV18 to TRBJ2-7, with D perhaps assigned TRBD1 or TRBD2 (5 bases each). The CDR3 has 12 residues. CDR1 and CDR2 (germline): KGHSH, LQKENI. V gave up 5 bases and J gave up 2 bases, with 7 bases separating them. In nucleotides, the CDR3 is TGTGCCAGCTCAGAGGGACCCTACGAGCAGTACTTC. It codes for CASSEGPYEQYF. Based on the CDR3 plus reference TRBV18 and TRBJ2-7, the full variable domain is NAGVMQNPRHLVRRRGQEARLRCSPMKGHSHVYWYRQLPEEGLKFMVYLQKENIIDESGMPKERFSAEFPKEGPSILRIQQVVRGDSAAYFCASSEGPYEQYFGPGTRLTVT.

The gene calls are TRBV6-5 and TRBJ1-4; TRBD1 agrees at 9 bases. CDR3 size: 15 residues. Trimming at V came to 6 bases and at J to 4 bases, leaving 6 bases not matched to a gene. In germline, CDR1 is MNHEY, CDR2 SVGAGI. The CDR3 region has the DNA TGTGCCAGCAGGGCGACAGGGGGGATTAATGAAAAACTGTTTTTT. Protein sequence: CASRATGGINEKLFF.

The V call is TRBV11-2, the J call TRBJ2-7; 13 bases fit TRBD2. This CDR3 comprises 14 residues. J lost 6 bases, V lost 4 bases, and 3 bases had no gene match. From germline, CDR1 is SGHAT and CDR2 FQNNGV. The CDR3 protein is CASSSLAGGGEQYF. The CDR3 nucleotides are TGTGCCAGCAGCTCACTAGCGGGAGGGGGCGAGCAGTACTTC.

The chain has TRBV19 and TRBJ1-2; weak D call: TRBD1 (5 bases). This CDR3 spans 14 amino acids. Germline V CDR1 and CDR2: LNHDA, SQIVND (reference sequence). V shed 7 bases and J shed 7 bases, with 19 bases lying between them. CDR3 in DNA: TGTGCCAGTATAGAAACCGGGGCGCCTTTTGGCTACACCTTC. Its protein is CASIETGAPFGYTF.